The sequence of this TCR beta chain was determined in a study of blood T cell repertoires in COVID-19. The method was immunoSEQ multiplex PCR; TCRdb's version includes in-frame clones alone and lacks a portion of them. The table has approximately 78,000 clones, 88% seen once. Germline loops: CDR1 LNHDA, CDR2 SQIVND (reference sequence). V dropped 3 bases and J dropped 3 bases, with 7 bases sitting between them. The CDR3 runs to 13 residues. The sequenced material came from peripheral blood. This TCR derives from a man over 45 with acute or convalescent COVID-19. The V call is TRBV19, the J call TRBJ2-3; D gene ambiguous. The CDR3 spells CASSIWATDTQYF. CDR3 nucleotide sequence: TGTGCCAGTAGTATTTGGGCTACAGATACGCAGTATTTT.